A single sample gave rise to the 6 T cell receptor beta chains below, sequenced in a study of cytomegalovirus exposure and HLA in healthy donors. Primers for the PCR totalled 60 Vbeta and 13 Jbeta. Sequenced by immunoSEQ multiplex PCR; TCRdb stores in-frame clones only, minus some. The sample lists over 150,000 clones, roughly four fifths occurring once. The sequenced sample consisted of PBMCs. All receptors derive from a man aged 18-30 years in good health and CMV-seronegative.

CDR3 protein: CASSLGSGFEQYF. The CDR3 DNA reads TGCGCCAGCAGCTTAGGGTCGGGGTTCGAGCAGTACTTC. The chain is built from TRBV5-1 and TRBJ2-7; tentative D call: TRBD2 (5 bases). The CDR3 has 13 residues. V was cut by 2 bases and J by 6 bases, with 12 bases left in between. CDR1 and CDR2 from the germline V gene are SGHRS and YFSETQ.

The CDR3 DNA reads TGTGCCAGCAGCTTAGCAAGACTAGTAACCTACGAGCAGTACTTC. This sequence encodes CASSLARLVTYEQYF. J is TRBJ2-7 and V is TRBV7-2, with D maybe TRBD2 (6 bases). Between the trimmed V and J ends, which lost 0 bases and 2 bases, there was a span of 11 bases. The V gene's germline CDR1 is SGHTA and CDR2 FQGNSA. There are 15 residues in the CDR3.

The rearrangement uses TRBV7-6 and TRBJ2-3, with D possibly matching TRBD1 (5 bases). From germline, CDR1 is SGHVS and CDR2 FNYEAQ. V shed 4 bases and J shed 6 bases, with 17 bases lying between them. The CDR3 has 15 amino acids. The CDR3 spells CASSSDTLYDDTQYF. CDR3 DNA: TGTGCCAGCAGCTCGGACACCCTTTATGATGATACGCAGTATTTT.

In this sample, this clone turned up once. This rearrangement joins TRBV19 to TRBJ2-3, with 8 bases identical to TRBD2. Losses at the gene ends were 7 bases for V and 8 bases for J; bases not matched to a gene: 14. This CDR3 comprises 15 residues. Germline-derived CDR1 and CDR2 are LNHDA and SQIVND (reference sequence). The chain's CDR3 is CASMGASGLPSTQYF. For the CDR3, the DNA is TGTGCCAGTATGGGGGCTAGCGGGCTCCCAAGTACGCAGTATTTT.

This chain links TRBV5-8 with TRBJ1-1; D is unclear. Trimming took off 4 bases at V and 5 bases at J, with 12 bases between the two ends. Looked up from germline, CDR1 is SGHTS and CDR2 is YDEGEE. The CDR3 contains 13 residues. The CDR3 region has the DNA TGTGCCAGCAGCACGCGGACGGGAACTGAAGCTTTCTTT. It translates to CASSTRTGTEAFF.

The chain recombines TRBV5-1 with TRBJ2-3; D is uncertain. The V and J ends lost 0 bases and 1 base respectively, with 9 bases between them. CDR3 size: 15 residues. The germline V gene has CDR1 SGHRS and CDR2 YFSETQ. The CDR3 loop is CASSLASLGTDTQYF. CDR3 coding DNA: TGCGCCAGCAGCTTGGCCAGTCTAGGCACAGATACGCAGTATTTT.